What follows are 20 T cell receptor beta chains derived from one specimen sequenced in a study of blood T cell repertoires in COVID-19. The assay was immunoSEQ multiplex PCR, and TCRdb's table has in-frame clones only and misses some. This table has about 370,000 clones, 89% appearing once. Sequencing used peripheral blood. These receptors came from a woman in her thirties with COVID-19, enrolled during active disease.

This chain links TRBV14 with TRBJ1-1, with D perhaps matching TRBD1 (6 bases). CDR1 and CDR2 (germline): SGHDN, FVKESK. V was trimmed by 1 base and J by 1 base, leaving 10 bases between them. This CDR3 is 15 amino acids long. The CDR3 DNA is TGTGCCAGCAGCCAAGTAACGGGACAGAACACTGAAGCTTTCTTT. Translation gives CASSQVTGQNTEAFF.

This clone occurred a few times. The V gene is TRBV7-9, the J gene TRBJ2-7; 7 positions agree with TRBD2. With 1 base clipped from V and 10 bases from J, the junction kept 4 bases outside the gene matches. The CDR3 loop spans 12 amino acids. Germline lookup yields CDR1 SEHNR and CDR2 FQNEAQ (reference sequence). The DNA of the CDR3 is TGTGCCAGCAGCTTAGAAGGGACTACTCAGTACGTC. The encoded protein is CASSLEGTTQYV.

The CDR3 coding sequence is TGTGCCAGCAGCTTAGAAGGGCTAGCAGGTGAGCAGTTCTTC. Translation gives CASSLEGLAGEQFF. The chain combines TRBV11-3 with TRBJ2-1, with TRBD2 as a possible D gene (5 bases). Germline lookup yields CDR1 SGHNT and CDR2 YENEEA. With 0 bases removed from V and 9 bases from J, the gap between germline ends came to 12 bases. There are 14 residues in the CDR3.

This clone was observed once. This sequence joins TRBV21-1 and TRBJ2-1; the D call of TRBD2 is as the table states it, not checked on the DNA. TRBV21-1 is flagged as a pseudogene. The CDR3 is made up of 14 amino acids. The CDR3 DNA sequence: TGTGCCAGGGTTAGCGGGGTCGCCTACAATGAGCAGTTCTTC. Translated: CARVSGVAYNEQFF.

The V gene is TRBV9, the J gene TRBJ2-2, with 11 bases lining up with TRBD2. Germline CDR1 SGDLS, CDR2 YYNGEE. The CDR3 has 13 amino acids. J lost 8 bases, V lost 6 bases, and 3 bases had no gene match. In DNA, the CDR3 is TGTGCCAGCACGACTAGCGGGATTGGGGAGCTGTTTTTT. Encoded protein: CASTTSGIGELFF.

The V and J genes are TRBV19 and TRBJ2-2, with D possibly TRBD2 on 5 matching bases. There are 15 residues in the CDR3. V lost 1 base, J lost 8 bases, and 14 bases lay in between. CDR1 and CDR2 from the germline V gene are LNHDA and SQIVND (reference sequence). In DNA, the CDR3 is TGTGCCAGTAGTATAGCCACTCTAGCATCGGGGGAGCTGTTTTTT. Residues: CASSIATLASGELFF.

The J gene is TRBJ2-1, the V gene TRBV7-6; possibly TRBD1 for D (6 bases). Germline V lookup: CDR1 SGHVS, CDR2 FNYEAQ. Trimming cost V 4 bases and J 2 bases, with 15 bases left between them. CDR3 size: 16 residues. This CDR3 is CASSSGTRPTYNEQFF. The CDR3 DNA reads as TGTGCCAGCAGCTCCGGGACAAGGCCTACCTACAATGAGCAGTTCTTC.

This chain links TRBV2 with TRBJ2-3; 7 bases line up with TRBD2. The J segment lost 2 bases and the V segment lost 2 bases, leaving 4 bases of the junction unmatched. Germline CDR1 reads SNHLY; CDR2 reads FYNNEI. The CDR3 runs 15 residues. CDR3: CASSESSGFTDTQYF. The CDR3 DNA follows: TGTGCCAGCAGTGAATCTAGCGGATTCACAGATACGCAGTATTTT. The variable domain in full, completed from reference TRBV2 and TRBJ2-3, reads EPEVTQTPSHQVTQMGQEVILRCVPISNHLYFYWYRQILGQKVEFLVSFYNNEISEKSEIFDDQFSVERPDGSNFTLKIRSTKLEDSAMYFCASSESSGFTDTQYFGPGTRLTVL.

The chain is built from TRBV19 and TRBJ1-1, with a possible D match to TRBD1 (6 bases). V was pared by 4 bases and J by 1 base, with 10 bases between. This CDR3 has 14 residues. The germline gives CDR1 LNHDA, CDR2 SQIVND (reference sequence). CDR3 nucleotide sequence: TGTGCCAGTAGTAGGGACATACAGAACACTGAAGCTTTCTTT. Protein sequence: CASSRDIQNTEAFF.

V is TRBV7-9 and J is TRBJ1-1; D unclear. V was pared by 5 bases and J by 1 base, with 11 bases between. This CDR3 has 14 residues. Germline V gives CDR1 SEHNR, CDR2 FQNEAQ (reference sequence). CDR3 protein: CASSPIQSNTEAFF. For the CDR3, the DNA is TGTGCCAGCAGCCCAATACAGTCGAACACTGAAGCTTTCTTT.

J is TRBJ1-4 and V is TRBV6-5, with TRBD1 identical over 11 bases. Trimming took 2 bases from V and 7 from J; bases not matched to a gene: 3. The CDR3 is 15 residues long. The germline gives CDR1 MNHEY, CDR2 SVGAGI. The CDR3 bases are TGTGCCAGCAGTTACCTGGGACAGGGGGTTGAAAAACTGTTTTTT. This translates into CASSYLGQGVEKLFF.

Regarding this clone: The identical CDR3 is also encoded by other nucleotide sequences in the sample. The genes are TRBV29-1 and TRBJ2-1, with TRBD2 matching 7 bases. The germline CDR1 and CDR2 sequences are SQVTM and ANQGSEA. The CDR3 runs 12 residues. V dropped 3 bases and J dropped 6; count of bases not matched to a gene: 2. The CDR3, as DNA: TGCAGCGTTGATACGGGGGGCAATGAGCAGTTCTTC. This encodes CSVDTGGNEQFF.

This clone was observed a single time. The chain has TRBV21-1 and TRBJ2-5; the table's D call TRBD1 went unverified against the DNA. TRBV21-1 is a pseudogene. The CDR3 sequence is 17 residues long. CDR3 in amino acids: CASKFTSEGAGAETQYF. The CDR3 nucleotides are TGTGCCAGCAAATTTACGTCGGAGGGGGCTGGGGCAGAGACCCAGTACTTC.

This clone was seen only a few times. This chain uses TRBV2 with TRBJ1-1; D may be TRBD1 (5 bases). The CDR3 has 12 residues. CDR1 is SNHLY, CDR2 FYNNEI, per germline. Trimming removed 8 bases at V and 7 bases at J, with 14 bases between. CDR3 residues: CASGGTGLEAFF. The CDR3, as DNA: TGTGCCAGCGGTGGGACGGGACTTGAAGCTTTCTTT.

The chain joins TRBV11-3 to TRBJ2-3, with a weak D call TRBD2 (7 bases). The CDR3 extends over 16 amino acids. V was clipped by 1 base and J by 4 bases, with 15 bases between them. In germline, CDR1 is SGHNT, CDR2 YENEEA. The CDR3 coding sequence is TGTGCCAGCAGCTTAGTCGGGGGGCGGGAAGCAGATACGCAGTATTTT. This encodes CASSLVGGREADTQYF.

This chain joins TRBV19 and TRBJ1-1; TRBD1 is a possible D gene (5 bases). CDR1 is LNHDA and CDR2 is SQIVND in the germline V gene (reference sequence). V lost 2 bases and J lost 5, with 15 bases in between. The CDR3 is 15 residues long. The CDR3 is CASSIRPGEGTEAFF. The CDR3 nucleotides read TGTGCCAGTAGTATACGCCCGGGGGAGGGGACTGAAGCTTTCTTT.

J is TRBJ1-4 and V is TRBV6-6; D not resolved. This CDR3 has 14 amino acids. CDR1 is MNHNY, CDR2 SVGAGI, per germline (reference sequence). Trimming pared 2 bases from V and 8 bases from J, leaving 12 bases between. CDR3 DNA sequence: TGTGCCAGCAGTTACGGAGGTTCTGGGGAAAAACTGTTTTTT. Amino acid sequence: CASSYGGSGEKLFF.

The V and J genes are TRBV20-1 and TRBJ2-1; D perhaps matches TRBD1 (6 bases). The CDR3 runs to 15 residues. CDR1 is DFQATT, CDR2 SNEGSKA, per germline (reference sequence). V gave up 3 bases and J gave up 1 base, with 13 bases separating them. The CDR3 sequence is CSASGGAGSYNEQFF. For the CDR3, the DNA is TGCAGTGCTAGTGGGGGCGCAGGGTCCTACAATGAGCAGTTCTTC.

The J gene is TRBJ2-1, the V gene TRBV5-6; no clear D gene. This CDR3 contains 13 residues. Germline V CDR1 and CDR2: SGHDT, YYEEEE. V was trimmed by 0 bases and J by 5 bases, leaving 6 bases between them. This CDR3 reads CASSLGPNNEQFF. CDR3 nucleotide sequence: TGTGCCAGCAGCTTGGGTCCTAACAATGAGCAGTTCTTC.

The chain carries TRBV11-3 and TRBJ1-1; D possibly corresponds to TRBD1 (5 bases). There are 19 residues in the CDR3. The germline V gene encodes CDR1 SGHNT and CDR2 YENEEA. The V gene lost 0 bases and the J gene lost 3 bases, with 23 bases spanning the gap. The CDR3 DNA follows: TGTGCCAGCAGCTTAGATCTTCTGGGTGGGGCAGGATCGGACACTGAAGCTTTCTTT. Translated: CASSLDLLGGAGSDTEAFF. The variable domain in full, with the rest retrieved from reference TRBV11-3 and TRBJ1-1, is EAGVVQSPRYKIIEKKQPVAFWCNPISGHNTLYWYLQNLGQGPELLIRYENEEAVDDSQLPKDRFSAERLKGVDSTLKIQPAELGDSAVYLCASSLDLLGGAGSDTEAFFGQGTRLTVV.